What follows are 28 T cell receptor beta chains derived from one specimen sequenced in a study of blood T cell repertoires in COVID-19. Measured with immunoSEQ multiplex PCR; TCRdb has only the in-frame clones, and not every one. Of about 200,000 clones in the sample, around nine tenths were seen once. What was sequenced was peripheral blood. Every receptor here comes from a man aged 45-65 years with COVID-19, enrolled during active disease.

The chain joins TRBV7-8 to TRBJ1-4; D not resolved. The germline V gene encodes CDR1 SGHVS and CDR2 FQNEAQ. V dropped 5 bases and J dropped 1 base, with 11 bases sitting between them. This CDR3 contains 15 residues. The CDR3 DNA reads TGTGCCAGCAGCCACAATGAGGGAACTAATGAAAAACTGTTTTTT. This gives the protein CASSHNEGTNEKLFF. Variable domain in full (rest from reference TRBV7-8 and TRBJ1-4): GAGVSQSPRYKVAKRGQDVALRCDPISGHVSLFWYQQALGQGPEFLTYFQNEAQLDKSGLPSDRFFAERPEGSVSTLKIQRTQQEDSAVYLCASSHNEGTNEKLFFGSGTQLSVL.

The chain joins TRBV24-1 to TRBJ2-3; TRBD2 matches 7 bases. The CDR3 loop spans 17 amino acids. Germline trimming cut 2 bases from V and 2 bases from J; bases unmatched to any gene: 9. Germline assignment: CDR1 KGHDR and CDR2 SFDVKD. The CDR3 is CATSDSGLAEDTDTQYF. CDR3 nucleotide sequence: TGTGCCACCAGTGATTCTGGGCTAGCGGAGGACACAGATACGCAGTATTTT.

The V and J genes are TRBV2 and TRBJ1-2; D remains ambiguous. The germline CDR1 and CDR2 sequences are SNHLY and FYNNEI. The CDR3 covers 12 residues. Trimming removed 3 bases from V and 6 bases from J, with 8 bases in between. DNA of the CDR3: TGTGCCAGCAGTGACCTAGGAGATGGCTACACCTTC. Translated, it gives CASSDLGDGYTF.

The J gene is TRBJ2-1, the V gene TRBV20-1; 8 nucleotides agree with TRBD2. Germline V gives CDR1 DFQATT, CDR2 SNEGSKA (reference sequence). Trimming removed 3 bases from V and 4 bases from J; junction bases left unmatched: 2. The CDR3 totals 13 residues. The CDR3, as DNA: TGCAGTGCTAGTGGGACTAGATACAATGAGCAGTTCTTC. This encodes CSASGTRYNEQFF.

The table lists this clone with a few counts. This sequence joins TRBV19 and TRBJ1-1, with D maybe TRBD1 (5 bases). Deletions cut 5 bases from V and 4 bases from J, with 17 bases between. Germline assignment: CDR1 LNHDA and CDR2 SQIVND (reference sequence). The CDR3 is made up of 15 amino acids. CDR3 sequence reads: CASSPGLLPITEAFF. The CDR3 coding sequence is TGTGCCAGTAGTCCGGGACTCTTGCCTATCACTGAAGCTTTCTTT. The full variable domain, in which reference TRBV19 and TRBJ1-1 provide the parts outside the CDR3, is DGGITQSPKYLFRKEGQNVTLSCEQNLNHDAMYWYRQDPGQGLRLIYYSQIVNDFQKGDIAEGYSVSREKKESFPLTVTSAQKNPTAFYLCASSPGLLPITEAFFGQGTRLTVV.

The rearrangement uses TRBV4-1 and TRBJ2-3; 8 bases are a match to TRBD1. After removal of 4 bases from V and 0 bases from J, the junction contained 6 bases not matched to a gene. This CDR3 is built from 16 residues. Per germline, CDR1 MGHRA and CDR2 YSYEKL. The CDR3 is CASSPRGTGSTDTQYF. The CDR3 DNA follows: TGCGCCAGCAGCCCCAGAGGGACAGGTAGCACAGATACGCAGTATTTT.

The table lists this clone with a few counts. This rearrangement joins TRBV6-6 to TRBJ2-1; the match to TRBD1 covers 7 bases. The junction had 15 bases not matched to a gene; V was cut back by 11 bases and J by 8 bases. Germline V gives CDR1 MNHNY, CDR2 SVGAGI (reference sequence). This CDR3 has 14 residues. CDR3 protein: CAGSRQGSWHEQFF. The DNA of the CDR3 is TGTGCCGGGTCACGACAGGGATCGTGGCATGAGCAGTTCTTC.

V gene TRBV10-3 combines with J gene TRBJ2-2; no clear D. The CDR3 is made up of 15 amino acids. Per germline, CDR1 ENHRY and CDR2 SYGVKD. V was clipped by 0 bases and J by 3 bases, with 8 bases between them. The CDR3 DNA reads as TGTGCCATCAGTGAGTCTGTCAGGCACACCGGGGAGCTGTTTTTT. Encoded protein: CAISESVRHTGELFF.

V and J are TRBV4-2 and TRBJ1-5; 8 nucleotides line up with TRBD1. This CDR3 has 17 amino acids. Looked up from germline, CDR1 is LGHNA and CDR2 is YNFKEQ. Trimming removed 4 bases from V and 1 base from J; junction bases left unmatched: 9. The CDR3, as DNA: TGTGCCAGCAGCCTGGGAACAGGGGGTAAGAGCAATCAGCCCCAGCATTTT. This sequence encodes CASSLGTGGKSNQPQHF.

As for this clone: Its ends do not fully match the called genes, so a read error is possible. This CDR3 is CASSIAGTGGDTDTQYF. CDR3 sequence (DNA): TGTGCCAGCAGCATAGCCGGGACAGGGGGCGACACAGATACGCAGTATTTT. The chain combines TRBV7-9 with TRBJ2-3; 12 nucleotides line up with TRBD1. The CDR3 runs 17 residues. From germline, CDR1 is SEHNR and CDR2 FQNEAQ (reference sequence). The variable domain in full, with the rest retrieved from reference TRBV7-9 and TRBJ2-3, is DTGVSQNPRHKITKRGQNVTFRCDPISEHNRLYWYRQTLGQGPEFLTYFQNEAQLEKSRLLSDRFSAERPKGSFSTLEIQRTEQGDSAMYLCASSIAGTGGDTDTQYFGPGTRLTVL.

This chain connects TRBV6-5 to TRBJ2-7, with TRBD1 matching 10 bases. Germline V gives CDR1 MNHEY, CDR2 SVGAGI. This CDR3 has 14 residues. The V segment lost 6 bases and the J segment 5 bases; nucleotides outside the gene matches: 7. CDR3 sequence (DNA): TGTGCCAGCAGACTCCCGGGACAGGGGAACGAGCAGTACTTC. It encodes CASRLPGQGNEQYF.

This clone was seen once. The chain carries TRBV5-1 and TRBJ2-1, with D perhaps TRBD2 (5 bases). Trimming took off 2 bases at V and 10 bases at J, with 10 bases between the two ends. Germline V gives CDR1 SGHRS, CDR2 YFSETQ. The CDR3 length is 12 residues. The CDR3 DNA is TGCGCCAGCAGCTTAGGGAGCGTCGAGCAGTTCTTC. Amino acid sequence: CASSLGSVEQFF.

V gene TRBV5-1 combines with J gene TRBJ2-1, with 10 nucleotides matching TRBD2. With 2 bases clipped from V and 6 bases from J, the junction kept 8 bases outside the gene matches. The CDR3 totals 16 residues. In germline, CDR1 is SGHRS, CDR2 YFSETQ. Here the CDR3 DNA reads TGCGCCAGCAGCTTCCTGGGAGCGGGAGGGATCAATGAGCAGTTCTTC. Its protein product is CASSFLGAGGINEQFF.

This clone was observed a single time. The chain uses TRBV12-5 and TRBJ2-2; D may be TRBD1 (6 bases). Germline assignment: CDR1 LGHNT and CDR2 FRNRAP. The length of the CDR3 is 19 residues. Trimming left V 1 base short and J 2 bases short, with 20 bases between. The CDR3 DNA sequence: TGTGCTAGTGGTTTGGCCTACCCCCCCGGGACACTCAACACCGGGGAGCTGTTTTTT. Translation: CASGLAYPPGTLNTGELFF.

The gene calls are TRBV7-3 and TRBJ2-1; 7 bases match TRBD2. Germline V gene sequence: CDR1 SGHTA, CDR2 FQGTGA. This CDR3 is built from 16 residues. With V trimmed by 4 bases and J by 2 bases, 8 bases remained unmatched. The CDR3 sequence: CASSSVAGDTYNEQFF. CDR3 DNA: TGTGCCAGCAGCTCCGTGGCGGGAGACACCTACAATGAGCAGTTCTTC.

The chain uses TRBV9 and TRBJ2-2; D is perhaps TRBD2 (6 bases). In germline, CDR1 is SGDLS, CDR2 YYNGEE. This CDR3 is built from 15 residues. The ends were cut back, 1 base at V and 5 bases at J, with 12 bases in the middle. The chain's CDR3 is CASSVSAGRTGELFF. The CDR3 nucleotides are TGTGCCAGCAGCGTATCGGCGGGGAGAACCGGGGAGCTGTTTTTT.

CDR3 in amino acids: CASSPRQALSYEQYF. CDR3 nucleotides: TGTGCCAGCTCACCAAGGCAGGCGCTTTCCTACGAGCAGTACTTC. The J gene is TRBJ2-7, the V gene TRBV18, with no clear D. Germline V gene sequence: CDR1 KGHSH, CDR2 LQKENI. The CDR3 spans 15 residues. Trimming stripped 2 bases from V and 1 base from J, with 12 bases between. The full variable domain, rest sourced from reference TRBV18 and TRBJ2-7, is NAGVMQNPRHLVRRRGQEARLRCSPMKGHSHVYWYRQLPEEGLKFMVYLQKENIIDESGMPKERFSAEFPKEGPSILRIQQVVRGDSAAYFCASSPRQALSYEQYFGPGTRLTVT.

This chain uses TRBV5-1 with TRBJ1-6; no clear D. CDR3 size: 16 residues. Trimming pared 2 bases from V and 8 bases from J, leaving 17 bases between. Germline V gene data show CDR1 as SGHRS and CDR2 as YFSETQ. For the CDR3, the DNA is TGCGCCAGCAGCTTCCTAGGACGGGGAGGTTATTCACCCCTCCACTTT. Amino acid sequence: CASSFLGRGGYSPLHF.

V and J are TRBV27 and TRBJ2-7; weak D call: TRBD2 (6 bases). Germline V CDR1 and CDR2: MNHEY, SMNVEV (reference sequence). V was trimmed by 6 bases and J by 0 bases, leaving 18 bases between them. The CDR3 extends over 16 amino acids. CDR3 sequence: CASRNPGTQGSYEQYF. CDR3 sequence (DNA): TGTGCCAGCAGGAACCCCGGGACTCAAGGCTCCTACGAGCAGTACTTC.

As DNA, the CDR3 is TGTGCCAGCAGTTACGGGACAGGGGCGGTCTACGAGCAGTACTTC. Encoded protein: CASSYGTGAVYEQYF. The rearrangement uses TRBV6-2 or TRBV6-3 and TRBJ2-7, with 10 nucleotides matching TRBD1. This CDR3 is 15 amino acids long. CDR1 MNHEY and CDR2 SVGEGT come from the germline V gene. V shed 2 bases, J shed 3 bases, and the junction held 4 bases outside the gene matches.

The chain joins TRBV6-4 to TRBJ2-2; possible D gene TRBD2, 6 bases. The CDR3 contains 16 residues. Germline lookup yields CDR1 MRHNA and CDR2 SNTAGT. The V end was cut by 4 bases, the J end by 0 bases, with 12 bases between. Here the CDR3 reads CASSVGLHPNTGELFF. The CDR3 DNA follows: TGTGCCAGCAGTGTGGGACTCCATCCGAACACCGGGGAGCTGTTTTTT.

The CDR3 nucleotides read TGTGCCAGCAGTCGCGGACAGGCCACAGATACGCAGTATTTT. This gives the protein CASSRGQATDTQYF. This rearrangement joins TRBV6-4 to TRBJ2-3; 7 bases are a match to TRBD1. Germline CDR1 reads MRHNA; CDR2 reads SNTAGT. J lost 2 bases, V lost 5 bases, and 4 bases had no gene match. This CDR3 has 14 residues.

The V call is TRBV5-4, the J call TRBJ1-1; 8 positions match TRBD1. The germline gives CDR1 SGHNT, CDR2 YYREEE (reference sequence). The CDR3 is 16 amino acids. The V and J ends lost 5 bases and 3 bases, in that order; junction bases with no gene match: 12. CDR3 sequence: CASSRQGRRGDTEAFF. The CDR3 region has the DNA TGTGCCAGCAGTCGACAGGGGCGCAGGGGAGACACTGAAGCTTTCTTT.

V is TRBV3-1 (or the pseudogene TRBV3-2) and J is TRBJ2-5; 7 bases align to TRBD2. Germline-derived CDR1 and CDR2 are LGHDT and YNNKEL (reference sequence). The CDR3 is 16 residues long. The trim removed 1 base at V and 7 bases at J, leaving 12 bases unmatched. The CDR3 sequence is CASSQGAASGRGTQYF. The CDR3 coding sequence is TGTGCCAGCAGCCAAGGTGCGGCTAGCGGAAGGGGGACCCAGTACTTC.

The V and J genes are TRBV10-3 and TRBJ1-4; 8 bases line up with TRBD1. The CDR3 consists of 13 residues. V trimming: 6 bases; J trimming: 7 bases; junction bases outside the gene matches: 4. Germline CDR1 and CDR2: ENHRY and SYGVKD. The CDR3 nucleotides read TGTGCCATCAGCCAGGGGGCATTTGAAAAACTGTTTTTT. Its translation: CAISQGAFEKLFF.

The rearrangement links TRBV11-2 to TRBJ1-5, with D hard to call. The V end was cut by 1 base, the J end by 2 bases, with 12 bases between. This CDR3 is 16 amino acids long. The germline gives CDR1 SGHAT, CDR2 FQNNGV. In DNA form, the CDR3 reads TGTGCCAGCAGCTTAGTAGGCGGTACGGGCAATCAGCCCCAGCATTTT. It is translated as CASSLVGGTGNQPQHF.

V is TRBV12-3 or TRBV12-4 and J is TRBJ2-7; TRBD1 matches at 9 bases. The CDR3 is made up of 12 amino acids. Trimming took 5 bases from V and 5 from J; bases not matched to a gene: 1. The DNA of the CDR3 is TGTGCCAGCAGTAGGACAGGGGACGAGCAGTACTTC. This encodes CASSRTGDEQYF.

The rearrangement joins TRBV18 to TRBJ2-7; TRBD2 matches 7 bases. The CDR3 runs to 14 residues. Trimming took 2 bases from V and 5 from J; bases not matched to a gene: 6. CDR1 KGHSH and CDR2 LQKENI come from the germline V gene. DNA for the CDR3: TGTGCCAGCTCACCAACCCTGGGGGGGAACGAGCAGTACTTC. This sequence encodes CASSPTLGGNEQYF.